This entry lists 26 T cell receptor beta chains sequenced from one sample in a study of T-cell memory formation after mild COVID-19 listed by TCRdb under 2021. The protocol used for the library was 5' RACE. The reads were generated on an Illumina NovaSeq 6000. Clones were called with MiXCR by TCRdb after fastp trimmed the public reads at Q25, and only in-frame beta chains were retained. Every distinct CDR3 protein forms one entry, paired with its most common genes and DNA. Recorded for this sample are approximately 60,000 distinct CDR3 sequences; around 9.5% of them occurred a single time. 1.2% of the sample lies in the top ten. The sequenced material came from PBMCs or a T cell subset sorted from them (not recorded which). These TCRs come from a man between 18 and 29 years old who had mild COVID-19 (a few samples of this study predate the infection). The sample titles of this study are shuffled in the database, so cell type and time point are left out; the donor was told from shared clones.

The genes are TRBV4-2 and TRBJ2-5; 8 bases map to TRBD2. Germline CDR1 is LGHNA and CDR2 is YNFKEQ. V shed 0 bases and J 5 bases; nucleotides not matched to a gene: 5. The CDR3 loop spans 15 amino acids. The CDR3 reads CASSQDSGVGETQYF. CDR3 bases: TGTGCCAGCAGCCAAGATAGCGGGGTCGGCGAGACCCAGTACTTC.

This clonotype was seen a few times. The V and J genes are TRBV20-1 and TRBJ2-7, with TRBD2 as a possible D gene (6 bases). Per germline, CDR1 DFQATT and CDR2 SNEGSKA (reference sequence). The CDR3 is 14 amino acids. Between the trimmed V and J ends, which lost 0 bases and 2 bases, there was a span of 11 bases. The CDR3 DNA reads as TGCAGTGCTAGAGATTTACGGGAGCCCTACGAGCAGTACGTC. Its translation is CSARDLREPYEQYV.

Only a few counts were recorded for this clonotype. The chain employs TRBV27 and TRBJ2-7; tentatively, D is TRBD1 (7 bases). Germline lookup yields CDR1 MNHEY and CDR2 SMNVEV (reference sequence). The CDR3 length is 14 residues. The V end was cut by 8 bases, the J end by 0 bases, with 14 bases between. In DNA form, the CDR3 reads TGTGCCAGCGCCCAGGAGGGGGCCTCCTACGAGCAGTACGTC. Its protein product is CASAQEGASYEQYV.

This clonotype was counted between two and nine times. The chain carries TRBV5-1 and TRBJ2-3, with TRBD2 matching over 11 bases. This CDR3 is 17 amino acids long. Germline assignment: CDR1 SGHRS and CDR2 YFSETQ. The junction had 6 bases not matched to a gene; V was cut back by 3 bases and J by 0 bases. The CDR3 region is CASSSTSGDSSTDTQYF. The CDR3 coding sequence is TGCGCCAGCAGCTCGACTAGCGGGGATTCTAGCACAGATACGCAGTATTTT.

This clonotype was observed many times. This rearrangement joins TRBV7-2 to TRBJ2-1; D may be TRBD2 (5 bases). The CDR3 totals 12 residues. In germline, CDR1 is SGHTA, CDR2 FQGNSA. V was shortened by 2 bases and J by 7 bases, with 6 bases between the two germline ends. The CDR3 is CASSLSGNEQFF. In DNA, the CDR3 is TGTGCCAGCAGCTTATCGGGAAATGAGCAGTTCTTC.

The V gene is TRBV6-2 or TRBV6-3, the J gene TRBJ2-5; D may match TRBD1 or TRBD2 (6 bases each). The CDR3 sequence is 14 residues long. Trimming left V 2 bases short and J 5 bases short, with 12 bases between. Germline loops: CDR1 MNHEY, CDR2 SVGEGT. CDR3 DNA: TGTGCCAGCAGTTACGAGGGGGGTGTGGAGACCCAGTACTTC. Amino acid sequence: CASSYEGGVETQYF.

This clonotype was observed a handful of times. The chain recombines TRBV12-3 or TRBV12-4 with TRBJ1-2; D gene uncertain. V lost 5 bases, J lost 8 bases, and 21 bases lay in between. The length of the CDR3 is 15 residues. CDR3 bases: TGTGCCAGCAGTCCCGACGCGGGTCTCCCGCGGGGCTACACCTTC. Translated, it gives CASSPDAGLPRGYTF.

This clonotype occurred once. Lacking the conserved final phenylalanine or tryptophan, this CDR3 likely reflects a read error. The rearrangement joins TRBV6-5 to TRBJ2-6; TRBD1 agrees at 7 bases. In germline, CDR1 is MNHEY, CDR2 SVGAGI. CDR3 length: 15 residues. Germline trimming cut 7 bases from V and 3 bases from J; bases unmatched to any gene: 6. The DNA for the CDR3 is TGTGCCAGCACCAGACAGGGTTTTGGGGCCAACGTCCTGACTTTA. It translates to CASTRQGFGANVLTL.

In DNA, the CDR3 is TGCGCCAGCAGCTTGTCGGCAGGGGACACCGGGGAGCTGTTTTTT. Its translation is CASSLSAGDTGELFF. The chain joins TRBV5-1 to TRBJ2-2; D possibly corresponds to TRBD1 (6 bases). CDR1 is SGHRS and CDR2 is YFSETQ in the germline V gene. This CDR3 is 15 amino acids long. The germline V and J ends were trimmed by 1 base and 3 bases, with 10 bases remaining between them.

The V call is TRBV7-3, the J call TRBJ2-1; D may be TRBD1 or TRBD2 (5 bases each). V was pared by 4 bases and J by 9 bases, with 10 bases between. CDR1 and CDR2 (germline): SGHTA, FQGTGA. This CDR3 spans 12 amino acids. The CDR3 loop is CASSSWDGEQFF. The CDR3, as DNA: TGTGCCAGCAGCTCCTGGGACGGTGAGCAGTTCTTC.

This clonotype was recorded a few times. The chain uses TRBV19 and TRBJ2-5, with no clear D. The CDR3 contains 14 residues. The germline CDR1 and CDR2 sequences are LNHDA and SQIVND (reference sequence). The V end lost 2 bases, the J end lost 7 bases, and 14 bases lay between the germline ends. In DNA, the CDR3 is TGTGCCAGTAGTATAACCCAAAGCTACGGGACCCAGTACTTC. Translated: CASSITQSYGTQYF.

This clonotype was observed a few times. The CDR3 DNA reads TGTGCCAGCAGCTCCTGGGCAGCGAACACTGAAGCTTTCTTT. Its protein is CASSSWAANTEAFF. This sequence joins TRBV7-2 and TRBJ1-1; D uncertain. There are 14 residues in the CDR3. CDR1 is SGHTA, CDR2 FQGNSA, per germline. Trimming stripped 4 bases from V and 1 base from J, with 10 bases between. The full variable domain, its missing parts supplied by reference TRBV7-2 and TRBJ1-1, is GAGVSQSPSNKVTEKGKDVELRCDPISGHTALYWYRQSLGQGLEFLIYFQGNSAPDKSGLPSDRFSAERTGGSVSTLTIQRTQQEDSAVYLCASSSWAANTEAFFGQGTRLTVV.

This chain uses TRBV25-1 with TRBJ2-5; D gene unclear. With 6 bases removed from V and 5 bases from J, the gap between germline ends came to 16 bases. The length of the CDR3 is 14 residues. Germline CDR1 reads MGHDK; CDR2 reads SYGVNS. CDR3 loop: CASSQADLWETQYF. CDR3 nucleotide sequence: TGTGCCAGCAGCCAGGCGGACCTGTGGGAGACCCAGTACTTC.

CDR3 sequence (DNA): TGTGCCAGCAGCTTAGGATCGGGAGCCTACGAGCAGTACTTC. Amino acids: CASSLGSGAYEQYF. This chain links TRBV7-2 with TRBJ2-7, with D tentatively TRBD2 (6 bases). The CDR3 consists of 14 residues. The ends were cut back, 1 base at V and 2 bases at J, with 9 bases in the middle. Looked up from germline, CDR1 is SGHTA and CDR2 is FQGNSA.

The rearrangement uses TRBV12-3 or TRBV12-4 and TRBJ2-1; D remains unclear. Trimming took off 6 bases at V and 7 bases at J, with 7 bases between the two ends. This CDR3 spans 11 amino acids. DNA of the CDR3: TGTGCCAGCAGCCTGGGAAATGAGCAGTTCTTC. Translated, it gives CASSLGNEQFF.

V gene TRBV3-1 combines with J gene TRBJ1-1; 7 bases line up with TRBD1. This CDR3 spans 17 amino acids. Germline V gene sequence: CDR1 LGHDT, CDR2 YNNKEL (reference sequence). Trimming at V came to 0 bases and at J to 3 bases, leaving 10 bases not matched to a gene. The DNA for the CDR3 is TGTGCCAGCAGCCAAGATCGCCACCGGACAGGCGACACTGAAGCTTTCTTT. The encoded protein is CASSQDRHRTGDTEAFF. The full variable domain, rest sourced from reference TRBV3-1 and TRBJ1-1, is DTAVSQTPKYLVTQMGNDKSIKCEQNLGHDTMYWYKQDSKKFLKIMFSYNNKELIINETVPNRFSPKSPDKAHLNLHINSLELGDSAVYFCASSQDRHRTGDTEAFFGQGTRLTVV.

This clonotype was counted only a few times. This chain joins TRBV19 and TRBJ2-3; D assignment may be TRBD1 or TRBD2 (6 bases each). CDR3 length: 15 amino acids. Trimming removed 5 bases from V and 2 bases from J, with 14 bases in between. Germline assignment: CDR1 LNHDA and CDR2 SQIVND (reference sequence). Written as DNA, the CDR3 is TGTGCCAGTAGTTATCGGGGGCGCAACACAGATACGCAGTATTTT. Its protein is CASSYRGRNTDTQYF.

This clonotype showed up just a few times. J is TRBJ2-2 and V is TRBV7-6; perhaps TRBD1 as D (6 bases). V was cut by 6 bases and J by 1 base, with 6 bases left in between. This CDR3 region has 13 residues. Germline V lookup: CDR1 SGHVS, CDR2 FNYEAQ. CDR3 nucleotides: TGTGCCAGCAGGGGACAGAACACCGGGGAGCTGTTTTTT. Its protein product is CASRGQNTGELFF.

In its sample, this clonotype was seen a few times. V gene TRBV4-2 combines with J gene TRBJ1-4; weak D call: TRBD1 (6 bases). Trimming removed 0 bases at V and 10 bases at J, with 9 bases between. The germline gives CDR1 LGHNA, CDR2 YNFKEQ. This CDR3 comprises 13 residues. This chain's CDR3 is CASSQDTGRKLFF. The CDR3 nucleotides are TGTGCCAGCAGCCAAGATACAGGGAGAAAACTGTTTTTT.

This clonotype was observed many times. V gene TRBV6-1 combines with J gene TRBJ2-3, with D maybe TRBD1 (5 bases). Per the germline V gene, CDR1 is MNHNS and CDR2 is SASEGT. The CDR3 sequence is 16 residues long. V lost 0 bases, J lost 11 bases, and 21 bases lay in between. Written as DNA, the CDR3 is TGTGCCAGCAGTGAAGCGAACGTTTACAGGTTTGCAAGGCAGTATTTT. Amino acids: CASSEANVYRFARQYF.

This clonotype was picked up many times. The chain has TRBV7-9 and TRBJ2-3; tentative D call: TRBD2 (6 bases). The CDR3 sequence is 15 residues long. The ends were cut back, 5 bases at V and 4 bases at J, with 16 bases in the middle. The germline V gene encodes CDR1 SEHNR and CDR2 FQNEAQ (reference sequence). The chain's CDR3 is CASSPRDSDADTQYF. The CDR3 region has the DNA TGTGCCAGCAGCCCCCGGGACTCGGACGCAGATACGCAGTATTTT.

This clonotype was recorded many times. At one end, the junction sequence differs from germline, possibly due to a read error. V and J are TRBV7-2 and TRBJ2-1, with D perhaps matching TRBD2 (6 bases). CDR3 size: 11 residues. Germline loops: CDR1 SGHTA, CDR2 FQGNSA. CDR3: CASSSGTALIF. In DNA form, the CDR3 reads TGTGCCAGCAGCTCCGGGACTGCCTTAATCTTC.

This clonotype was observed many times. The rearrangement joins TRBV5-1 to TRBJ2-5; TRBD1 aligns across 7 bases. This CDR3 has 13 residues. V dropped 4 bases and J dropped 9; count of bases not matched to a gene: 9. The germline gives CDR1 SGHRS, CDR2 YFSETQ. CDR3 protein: CASSEGGASPQYF. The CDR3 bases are TGCGCCAGCAGCGAAGGGGGCGCATCGCCCCAGTACTTC.

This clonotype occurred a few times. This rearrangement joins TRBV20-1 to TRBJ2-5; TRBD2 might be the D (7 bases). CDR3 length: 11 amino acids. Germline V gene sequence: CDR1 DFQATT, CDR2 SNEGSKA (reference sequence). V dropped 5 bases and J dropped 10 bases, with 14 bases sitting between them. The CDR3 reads CSALGLGGQYF. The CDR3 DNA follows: TGCAGTGCTCTTGGACTAGGGGGCCAGTACTTC.

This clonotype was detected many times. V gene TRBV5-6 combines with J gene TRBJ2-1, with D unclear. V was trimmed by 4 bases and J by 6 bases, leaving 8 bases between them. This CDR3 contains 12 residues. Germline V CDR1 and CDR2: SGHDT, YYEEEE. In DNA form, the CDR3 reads TGTGCCAGCAGCCCCGGAAGCAATGAGCAGTTCTTC. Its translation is CASSPGSNEQFF.

The CDR3 is CSAPASSRGRDGYTF. CDR3 nucleotide sequence: TGCAGTGCCCCTGCTTCTTCCAGGGGGCGGGATGGCTACACCTTC. The chain is built from TRBV20-1 and TRBJ1-2, with 8 bases fitting TRBD1. V lost 6 bases, J lost 6 bases, and 15 bases stayed unmatched. This CDR3 spans 15 amino acids. Germline V CDR1 and CDR2: DFQATT, SNEGSKA (reference sequence).